What follows describes a single TCR beta chain. The antigen is unknown. This record belongs to a study of T-cell memory formation after mild COVID-19. Study context: Largely, TCR clusters stayed within a single donor.

The CDR3 spans 15 residues. Germline V gene sequence: CDR1 SGHRS, CDR2 YFSETQ. Trimming shortened V by 4 bases and J by 3 bases, and 15 bases separated the two germline ends. One entry per CDR3 protein results from TCRdb running MiXCR on the 5' RACE reads. In the table there are about 90,000 distinct CDR3 sequences, about 16% of which are singletons. Study results and caveats: Shrinking CD4+ clones resided mostly in CM and EM, and CD8+ ones in EMRA.

The clonotype comes from a man aged 18 to 30 who had mild COVID-19 (a few samples of this study predate the infection). Cell type and time point are not known. The chain joins TRBV5-1 to TRBJ2-3; D might be TRBD1 or TRBD2, each matching 5 bases. The sequenced sample consisted of PBMCs or a T cell subset sorted from them (not recorded which). As DNA, the CDR3 is TGCGCCAGCAGCCTGGGGACCATTGGGACAGATACGCAGTATTTT. Protein product: CASSLGTIGTDTQYF. The full variable domain, with the rest looked up from reference TRBV5-1 and TRBJ2-3, is KAGVTQTPRYLIKTRGQQVTLSCSPISGHRSVSWYQQTPGQGLQFLFEYFSETQRNKGNFPGRFSGRQFSNSRSEMNVSTLELGDSALYLCASSLGTIGTDTQYFGPGTRLTVL.